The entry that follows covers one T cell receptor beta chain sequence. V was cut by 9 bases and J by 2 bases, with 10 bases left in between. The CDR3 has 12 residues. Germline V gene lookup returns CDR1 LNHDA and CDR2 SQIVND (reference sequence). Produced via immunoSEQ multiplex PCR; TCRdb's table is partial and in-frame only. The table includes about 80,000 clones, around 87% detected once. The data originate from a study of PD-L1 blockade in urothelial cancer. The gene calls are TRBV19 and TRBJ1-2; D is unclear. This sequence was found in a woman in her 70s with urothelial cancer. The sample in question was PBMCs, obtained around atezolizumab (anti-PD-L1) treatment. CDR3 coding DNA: TGTGCCAGCCTCGACTGGAACTATGGCTACACCTTC. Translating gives CASLDWNYGYTF.